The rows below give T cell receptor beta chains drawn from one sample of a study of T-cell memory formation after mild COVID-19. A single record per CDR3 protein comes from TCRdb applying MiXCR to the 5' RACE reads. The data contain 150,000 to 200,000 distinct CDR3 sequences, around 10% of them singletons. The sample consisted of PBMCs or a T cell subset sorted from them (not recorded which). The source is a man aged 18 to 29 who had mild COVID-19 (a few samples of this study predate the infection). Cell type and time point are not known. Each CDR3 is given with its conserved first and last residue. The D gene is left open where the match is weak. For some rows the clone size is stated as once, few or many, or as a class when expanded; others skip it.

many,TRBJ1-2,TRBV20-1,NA,CSAAPSGANYGYTF,TGCAGTGCCGCGCCCAGTGGAGCTAACTATGGCTACACCTTC
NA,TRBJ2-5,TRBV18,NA,CASSPSRQETQYF,TGTGCCAGCTCACCAAGTCGCCAAGAGACCCAGTACTTC
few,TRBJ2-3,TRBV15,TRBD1,CATSSRGGSGADTQYF,TGTGCCACCAGCAGTAGAGGGGGCTCTGGGGCCGATACGCAGTATTTT
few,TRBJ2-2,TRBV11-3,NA,CASSFIGAGELFF,TGTGCCAGCAGCTTCATAGGGGCCGGGGAGCTGTTTTTT
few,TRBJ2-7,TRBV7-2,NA,CASSLDPLYYEQYF,TGTGCCAGCAGCTTGGACCCTCTCTACTACGAGCAGTACTTC
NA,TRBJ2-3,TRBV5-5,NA,CASSFLNPPDTQYF,TGTGCCAGCAGCTTTCTGAATCCCCCCGATACGCAGTATTTT
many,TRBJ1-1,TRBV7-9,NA,CASSSLSNTEAFF,TGTGCCAGCAGCTCCCTCTCGAACACTGAAGCTTTCTTT
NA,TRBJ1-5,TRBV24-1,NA,CATSEGGGSNQPQHF,TGTGCCACCAGTGAGGGTGGGGGTAGCAATCAGCCCCAGCATTTT
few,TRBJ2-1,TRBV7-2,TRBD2,CAITLPGTTQWEQFF,TGTGCCATCACCCTCCCCGGGACTACGCAATGGGAGCAGTTCTTC
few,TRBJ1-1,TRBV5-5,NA,CASSFSGDTEAFF,TGTGCCAGCAGCTTTTCAGGGGACACTGAAGCTTTCTTT
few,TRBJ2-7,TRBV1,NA,CTSSQAALSGGAYEQYF,TGCACCAGCAGCCAAGCAGCCCTTAGCGGGGGAGCCTACGAGCAGTACTTC
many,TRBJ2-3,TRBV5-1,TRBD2,CASSSGLAGVKSDTQYF,TGCGCCAGCAGCTCCGGACTAGCGGGGGTGAAGTCAGATACGCAGTATTTT
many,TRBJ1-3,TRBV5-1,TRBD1,CASSLDGRGSGNTIYF,TGCGCCAGCAGCTTGGACGGCAGGGGGTCTGGAAACACCATATATTTT
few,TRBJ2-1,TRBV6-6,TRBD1,CASRQGAENEQFF,TGTGCCAGCAGACAGGGGGCGGAGAATGAGCAGTTCTTC
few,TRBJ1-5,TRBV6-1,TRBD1,CASSGTGSYQPQHF,TGTGCCAGCAGTGGGACAGGGTCCTATCAGCCCCAGCATTTT
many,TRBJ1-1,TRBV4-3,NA,CASSQDGTSYGAFF,TGCGCCAGCAGCCAAGATGGAACCTCTTATGGGGCTTTCTTT
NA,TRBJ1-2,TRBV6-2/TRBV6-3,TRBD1,CASSGQGDYGYTF,TGTGCCAGCAGTGGACAGGGGGACTATGGCTACACCTTC
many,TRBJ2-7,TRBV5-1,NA,CASSLLDSLYEQYF,TGCGCCAGCAGCTTGCTAGACAGCTTATACGAGCAGTACTTC
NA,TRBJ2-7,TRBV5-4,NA,CASSLGGGTSSYEQYF,TGTGCCAGCAGCTTGGGGGGTGGGACTTCCTCCTACGAGCAGTACTTC
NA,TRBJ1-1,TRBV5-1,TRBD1,CASRQGPGTEAFF,TGCGCCAGTCGACAGGGTCCGGGAACTGAAGCTTTCTTT
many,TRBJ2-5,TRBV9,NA,CASSRGFQETQYF,TGTGCCAGCAGCCGGGGATTCCAAGAGACCCAGTACTTC
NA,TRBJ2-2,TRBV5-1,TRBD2,CASSSRLAGGASGELFF,TGCGCCAGCAGCTCCCGACTAGCGGGGGGTGCCAGCGGGGAGCTGTTTTTT
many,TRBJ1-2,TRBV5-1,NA,CASSPGTGYGYTF,TGCGCCAGCAGCCCCGGGACGGGCTATGGCTACACCTTC
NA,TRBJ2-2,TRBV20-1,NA,CSAKNRDLVWTGELFF,TGCAGTGCCAAGAACAGGGATTTGGTATGGACCGGGGAGCTGTTTTTT
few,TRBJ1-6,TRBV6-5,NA,CASSYTGNNSPLHF,TGTGCCAGCAGTTACACAGGGAATAATTCACCCCTCCACTTT
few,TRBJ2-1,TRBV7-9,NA,CASSLGGLPQFF,TGTGCCAGCAGCTTAGGGGGTTTACCGCAGTTCTTC
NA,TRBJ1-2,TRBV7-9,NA,CASSLGAYMNYGYTF,TGTGCCAGCAGCTTAGGCGCATATATGAACTATGGCTACACCTTC
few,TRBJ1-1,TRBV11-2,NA,CASSLGALMNTEAFF,TGTGCCAGCAGCTTAGGGGCCCTCATGAACACTGAAGCTTTCTTT
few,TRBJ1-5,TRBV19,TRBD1,CASGTGSNQPQHF,TGTGCCAGTGGGACAGGATCAAATCAGCCCCAGCATTTT
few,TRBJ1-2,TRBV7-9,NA,CASSSLRSGYTF,TGTGCCAGCTCCTCATTACGCTCTGGCTACACCTTC
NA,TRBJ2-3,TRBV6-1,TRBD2,CASRRRTSGSTDTQYF,TGTGCCAGCAGACGTCGGACTAGCGGGAGCACAGATACGCAGTATTTT
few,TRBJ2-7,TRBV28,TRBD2,CASSPSAAGGSYEQYF,TGTGCCAGCAGTCCCTCCGCAGCGGGGGGCTCCTACGAGCAGTACTTC
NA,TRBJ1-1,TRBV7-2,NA,CASSSEKSTEAFF,TGTGCCAGCAGCTCCGAAAAAAGCACTGAAGCTTTCTTT
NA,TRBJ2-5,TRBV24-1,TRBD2,CATGTTQETQYF,TGTGCCACCGGGACTACTCAAGAGACCCAGTACTTC
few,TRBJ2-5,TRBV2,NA,CASRGTSTQETQYF,TGTGCCAGCAGGGGTACTAGTACTCAAGAGACCCAGTACTTC
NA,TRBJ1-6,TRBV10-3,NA,CAISENSPLHF,TGTGCCATCAGTGAAAATTCACCCCTCCACTTT
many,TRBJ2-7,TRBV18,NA,CASSSPENEQYF,TGTGCCAGCTCATCACCGGAAAACGAGCAGTACTTC
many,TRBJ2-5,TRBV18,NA,CASSQQETQYF,TGTGCCAGCAGCCAACAAGAGACCCAGTACTTC
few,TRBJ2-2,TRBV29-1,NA,CSVWKNTGELFF,TGCAGCGTTTGGAAAAACACCGGGGAGCTGTTTTTT
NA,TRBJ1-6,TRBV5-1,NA,CASSVKGASPLHF,TGCGCCAGCAGCGTAAAAGGGGCTTCACCCCTCCACTTT
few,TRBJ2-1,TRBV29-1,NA,CSVDSPIGSYNEQFF,TGCAGCGTTGATTCTCCGATTGGCTCCTACAATGAGCAGTTCTTC
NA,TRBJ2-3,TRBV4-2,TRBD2,CASSQEGASGGGGTDTQYF,TGTGCCAGCAGCCAAGAGGGGGCTAGCGGGGGGGGTGGCACAGATACGCAGTATTTT
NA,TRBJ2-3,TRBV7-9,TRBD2,CASSLEGSGGATQYF,TGTGCCAGCAGCTTGGAGGGTAGCGGGGGGGCGACGCAGTATTTT
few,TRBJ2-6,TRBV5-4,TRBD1,CASSPGQGPSGANVLTF,TGTGCCAGCAGCCCGGGACAGGGACCCTCTGGGGCCAACGTCCTGACTTTC
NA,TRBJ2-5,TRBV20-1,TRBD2,CSASSRAGGPEGTQYF,TGCAGTGCTAGTTCGAGGGCGGGGGGCCCCGAAGGGACCCAGTACTTC
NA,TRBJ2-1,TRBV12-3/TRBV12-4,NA,CASSFGVYNEQFF,TGTGCCAGCAGTTTTGGGGTCTACAATGAGCAGTTCTTC
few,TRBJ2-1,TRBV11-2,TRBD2,CASSLVGTSGGIYNEQFF,TGTGCCAGCAGCTTAGTAGGGACTAGCGGGGGAATCTACAATGAGCAGTTCTTC
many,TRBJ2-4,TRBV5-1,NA,CASSLGVRNIQYF,TGCGCCAGCAGCTTGGGAGTACGTAACATTCAGTACTTC
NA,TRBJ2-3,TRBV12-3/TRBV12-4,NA,CASSLGPRGTQYF,TGTGCCAGCAGTTTAGGCCCGCGGGGTACGCAGTATTTT
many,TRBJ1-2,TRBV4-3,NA,CASSQDISEGGYTF,TGCGCCAGCAGCCAAGATATCTCTGAGGGAGGCTACACCTTC
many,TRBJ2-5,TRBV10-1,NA,CASSDGNQETQYF,TGCGCCAGCAGTGATGGAAACCAAGAGACCCAGTACTTC
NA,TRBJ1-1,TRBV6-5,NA,CASSSRRGENTEAFF,TGTGCCAGCAGTAGCAGACGGGGAGAGAACACTGAAGCTTTCTTT
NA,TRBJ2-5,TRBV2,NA,CASSVRESETQYF,TGTGCCAGCAGTGTGAGGGAGTCGGAGACCCAGTACTTC
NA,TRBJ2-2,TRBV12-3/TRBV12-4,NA,CASSFLVTGELFF,TGTGCCAGCAGTTTTTTGGTTACCGGGGAGCTGTTTTTT
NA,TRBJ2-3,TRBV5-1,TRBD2,CASSLRTSGGLTDTQYF,TGCGCCAGCAGCTTGAGGACTAGCGGGGGGTTGACAGATACGCAGTATTTT